A single sample gave rise to the 13 T cell receptor beta chains below, sequenced in a study of T cell responses to AZD1222 COVID-19 vaccine. Here immunoSEQ multiplex PCR was the method, and the copy in TCRdb shows in-frame clones only, minus some. Of approximately 160,000 clones listed, about nine tenths are singletons. The starting material was peripheral blood, obtained on day 0 of AZD1222 vaccination. These TCRs come from an adult in good health.

The chain joins TRBV18 to TRBJ2-5; TRBD1 is a possible D gene (6 bases). CDR3 length equals 18 residues. The V end lost 1 base, the J end lost 6 bases, and 24 bases lay between the germline ends. Germline assignment: CDR1 KGHSH and CDR2 LQKENI. The DNA of the CDR3 is TGTGCCAGCTCACCACAGATGGGGCAGGGGAGTACGCAGAAGACCCAGTACTTC. Its protein is CASSPQMGQGSTQKTQYF. Variable domain in full (rest from reference TRBV18 and TRBJ2-5): NAGVMQNPRHLVRRRGQEARLRCSPMKGHSHVYWYRQLPEEGLKFMVYLQKENIIDESGMPKERFSAEFPKEGPSILRIQQVVRGDSAAYFCASSPQMGQGSTQKTQYFGPGTRLLVL.

The V and J genes are TRBV14 and TRBJ1-1, with D unclear. Germline values: CDR1 SGHDN, CDR2 FVKESK. V lost 6 bases and J lost 3, with 17 bases in between. This CDR3 has 15 residues. This chain's CDR3 is CASRQFASADTEAFF. The CDR3, as DNA: TGTGCCAGCAGACAATTCGCCTCGGCGGACACTGAAGCTTTCTTT.

The V gene is TRBV9, the J gene TRBJ1-5; unclear D gene. The CDR3 covers 14 residues. V was pared by 2 bases and J by 3 bases, with 9 bases between. Germline lookup yields CDR1 SGDLS and CDR2 YYNGEE. The CDR3 DNA follows: TGTGCCAGCAGCGTGGGTCAAGCCAATCAGCCCCAGCATTTT. Amino acids: CASSVGQANQPQHF.

This rearrangement joins TRBV11-2 to TRBJ1-2; D uncertain. The germline CDR1 and CDR2 sequences are SGHAT and FQNNGV. Trimming cost V 10 bases and J 13 bases, with 25 bases left between them. The CDR3 covers 13 residues. For the CDR3, the DNA is TGTGCCACCCAAGCTCCGAATAGTGGGGTGGGCACCTTC. Amino acid sequence: CATQAPNSGVGTF.

The chain recombines TRBV11-2 with TRBJ1-2; a weak D match, TRBD1 (5 bases). This CDR3 comprises 14 residues. Germline V lookup: CDR1 SGHAT, CDR2 FQNNGV. V lost 5 bases, J lost 6 bases, and 16 bases lay in between. The CDR3 region has the DNA TGTGCCAGCAGCACGAGGGACCTCAGACATGGCTACACCTTC. Protein product: CASSTRDLRHGYTF.

The V and J genes are TRBV27 and TRBJ2-7; 10 positions match TRBD1. This CDR3 is 14 amino acids long. With 6 bases clipped from V and 2 bases from J, the junction kept 4 bases outside the gene matches. Germline CDR1 and CDR2: MNHEY and SMNVEV (reference sequence). The CDR3 region is CASRTGTGAYEQYF. Here the CDR3 DNA reads TGTGCCAGCAGAACCGGGACAGGGGCCTACGAGCAGTACTTC.

This clone was picked up a small number of times. This rearrangement joins TRBV2 to TRBJ2-7; 10 bases match TRBD1. The CDR3 consists of 14 residues. Trimming removed 5 bases from V and 1 base from J; junction bases left unmatched: 2. CDR1 is SNHLY, CDR2 FYNNEI, per germline. CDR3 in amino acids: CASSLDRGSYEQYF. The DNA of the CDR3 is TGTGCCAGCAGTTTGGACAGGGGGTCCTACGAGCAGTACTTC.

V gene TRBV18 combines with J gene TRBJ2-1, with 14 bases matching TRBD2. The ends lost 0 bases at V and 7 bases at J; junction bases unmatched: 8. The V gene's germline CDR1 is KGHSH and CDR2 LQKENI. This CDR3 has 18 residues. CDR3 DNA sequence: TGTGCCAGCTCACCACCGTATGGGACTAGCGGGGGTAGAAATGAGCAGTTCTTC. Residues: CASSPPYGTSGGRNEQFF.

V and J are TRBV6-5 and TRBJ2-2; 7 nucleotides match TRBD1. This CDR3 contains 14 residues. Unmatched junction bases numbered 1, after V lost 2 bases and J lost 4 bases. Germline V gene sequence: CDR1 MNHEY, CDR2 SVGAGI. The DNA of the CDR3 is TGTGCCAGCAGTTACGACAGGGTCACCGGGGAGCTGTTTTTT. Translated, it gives CASSYDRVTGELFF.

The V gene is TRBV3-1 (or the pseudogene TRBV3-2), the J gene TRBJ2-5; TRBD2 agrees at 11 bases. The CDR3 totals 15 residues. In germline, CDR1 is LGHDT, CDR2 YNNKEL (reference sequence). The V gene end was trimmed by 0 bases and the J gene end by 5 bases; junction bases not matched to a gene: 2. The CDR3 spells CASSQDRTSGETQYF. In nucleotides, the CDR3 is TGTGCCAGCAGCCAAGATCGGACTAGCGGGGAGACCCAGTACTTC.

In regard to this clone: The junction and the germline gene differ at one end; a read error may be behind it. V usage is TRBV18 and J usage is TRBJ2-3; a possible D gene is TRBD1 (6 bases). There are 14 residues in the CDR3. From germline, CDR1 is KGHSH and CDR2 LQKENI. CDR3 sequence reads: CASSPPGDTYTQYF. The DNA of the CDR3 is TGTGCCAGCTCACCACCGGGGGACACATATACGCAGTATTTT. The entire variable domain, with the rest obtained from reference TRBV18 and TRBJ2-3, is as follows: NAGVMQNPRHLVRRRGQEARLRCSPMKGHSHVYWYRQLPEEGLKFMVYLQKENIIDESGMPKERFSAEFPKEGPSILRIQQVVRGDSAAYFCASSPPGDTYTQYFGPGTRLTVL.

The chain is built from TRBV4-3 and TRBJ1-1, with 7 nucleotides matching TRBD1. Germline CDR1 and CDR2: LGHNA and YSLEER. V lost 2 bases, J lost 4 bases, and 7 bases stayed unmatched. The CDR3 contains 15 residues. In DNA, the CDR3 is TGCGCCAGCAGCCAAAACAGGGGCTCGAGCACTGAAGCTTTCTTT. Protein: CASSQNRGSSTEAFF.

This clone was seen just once. The V call is TRBV7-9, the J call TRBJ1-5; unclear D gene. The V end lost 3 bases, the J end lost 8 bases, and 8 bases lay between the germline ends. The CDR3 is 12 residues long. CDR1 SEHNR and CDR2 FQNEAQ come from the germline V gene (reference sequence). The CDR3 bases are TGTGCCAGCAGCTTGGAAGTGGAGCCCCAGCATTTT. This encodes CASSLEVEPQHF. The full variable domain, completed using reference TRBV7-9 and TRBJ1-5, is DTGVSQNPRHKITKRGQNVTFRCDPISEHNRLYWYRQTLGQGPEFLTYFQNEAQLEKSRLLSDRFSAERPKGSFSTLEIQRTEQGDSAMYLCASSLEVEPQHFGDGTRLSIL.